A single sample is the source of the 16 T cell receptor beta chains below, sequenced in a study of T cell changes during pregnancy in multiple sclerosis. Assay: immunoSEQ multiplex PCR; the TCRdb copy retains only in-frame clones and omits some. Among about 49,000 clones listed, roughly 93% were seen once. This specimen was CD4+ T cells from peripheral blood mononuclear cells, taken in the second trimester of pregnancy. The receptor source for this set is a female donor in good health, enrolled as a control in a pregnancy study.

The CDR3 DNA reads as TGTGCCAGCAGCCAAGCAGGACAGGGTACTACTAACTATGGCTACACCTTC. Its translation is CASSQAGQGTTNYGYTF. The chain combines TRBV4-2 with TRBJ1-2; 8 bases agree with TRBD1. Trimming removed 1 base from V and 0 bases from J; junction bases left unmatched: 7. CDR3 length equals 17 residues. Per the germline V gene, CDR1 is LGHNA and CDR2 is YNFKEQ.

The chain carries TRBV5-4 and TRBJ2-7, with 7 bases fitting TRBD1. The trim removed 4 bases at V and 0 bases at J, leaving 7 bases unmatched. This CDR3 has 15 amino acids. Germline CDR1 reads SGHNT; CDR2 reads YYREEE (reference sequence). The CDR3 DNA is TGTGCCAGCAGCCCTGGACAGGAAAACTCCTACGAGCAGTACTTC. This translates into CASSPGQENSYEQYF.

CDR3 coding DNA: TGTGCCAGCAGCTCCAGGGGGCATAGGACTGAAGCTTTCTTT. Amino acid sequence: CASSSRGHRTEAFF. This rearrangement joins TRBV5-6 to TRBJ1-1, with 8 bases lining up with TRBD1. The CDR3 loop spans 14 amino acids. With V trimmed by 3 bases and J by 5 bases, 6 bases remained unmatched. Germline V gene sequence: CDR1 SGHDT, CDR2 YYEEEE.

This clone has only a few counts. The chain couples TRBV9 to TRBJ2-2; D is unclear. The CDR3 loop spans 15 amino acids. The germline V gene has CDR1 SGDLS and CDR2 YYNGEE. Deletions cut 0 bases from V and 0 bases from J, with 6 bases between. The DNA for the CDR3 is TGTGCCAGCAGCGTAGATGCAGCGAACACCGGGGAGCTGTTTTTT. It codes for CASSVDAANTGELFF.

The chain links TRBV19 to TRBJ1-4; the match to TRBD1 covers 10 bases. The trim removed 6 bases at V and 4 bases at J, leaving 5 bases unmatched. The V gene's germline CDR1 is LNHDA and CDR2 SQIVND (reference sequence). The length of the CDR3 is 15 residues. CDR3 bases: TGTGCCAGTAGACGACAGGGGGCCAATAATGAAAAACTGTTTTTT. This sequence encodes CASRRQGANNEKLFF.

V usage is TRBV10-3 and J usage is TRBJ2-5, with D maybe TRBD1 (5 bases). The CDR3 is 14 amino acids. V was trimmed by 4 bases and J by 2 bases, leaving 11 bases between them. From germline, CDR1 is ENHRY and CDR2 SYGVKD. DNA of the CDR3: TGTGCCATCAGTGGGGGCGGCGGTCAAGAGACCCAGTACTTC. Protein sequence: CAISGGGGQETQYF.

V is TRBV30 and J is TRBJ1-5, with unresolved D. The CDR3 loop spans 12 amino acids. V lost 2 bases and J 3 bases, leaving 5 bases between the germline ends. The germline gives CDR1 GTSNPN, CDR2 SVGIG (reference sequence). CDR3 amino acids: CAWSKPNQPQHF. The CDR3, as DNA: TGTGCCTGGAGTAAGCCCAATCAGCCCCAGCATTTT.

The chain has TRBV25-1 and TRBJ2-3; tentatively, D is TRBD2 (6 bases). Germline V gene sequence: CDR1 MGHDK, CDR2 SYGVNS. The length of the CDR3 is 17 residues. The ends were cut back, 10 bases at V and 8 bases at J, with 31 bases in the middle. The CDR3 spells CATREDLGRRGGSTQYF. In DNA, the CDR3 is TGTGCCACTCGAGAGGATCTGGGACGCCGTGGAGGGAGTACGCAGTATTTT.

Only a few counts were recorded for this clone. This chain joins TRBV20-1 and TRBJ2-1, with a tentative D call TRBD1 (5 bases). CDR1 and CDR2 from the germline V gene are DFQATT and SNEGSKA (reference sequence). The CDR3 runs to 11 residues. The CDR3, as DNA: TGCGCAGGGAACCCCTACAATGAGCAGTTCTTC. Protein product: CAGNPYNEQFF.

The genes are TRBV2 and TRBJ2-1, with a tentative D call TRBD2 (6 bases). The germline V gene encodes CDR1 SNHLY and CDR2 FYNNEI. Trimming pared 7 bases from V and 4 bases from J, leaving 14 bases between. The CDR3 covers 14 residues. The CDR3 sequence: CASIPGSPYNEQFF. The DNA of the CDR3 is TGTGCCAGCATTCCCGGGAGCCCTTACAATGAGCAGTTCTTC.

The genes are TRBV7-2 and TRBJ2-6; D possibly corresponds to TRBD1 (5 bases). In germline, CDR1 is SGHTA, CDR2 FQGNSA. CDR3 length equals 14 residues. Deletions cut 0 bases from V and 7 bases from J, with 7 bases between. The CDR3 sequence is CASSLAGEANVLTF. The CDR3 DNA sequence: TGTGCCAGCAGCTTAGCAGGGGAAGCCAACGTCCTGACTTTC.

The rearrangement uses TRBV7-3 and TRBJ2-1; 10 bases are a match to TRBD2. Trimming at V came to 4 bases and at J to 5 bases, leaving 5 bases not matched to a gene. The length of the CDR3 is 15 residues. CDR1 is SGHTA and CDR2 is FQGTGA in the germline V gene. As DNA, the CDR3 is TGTGCCAGCAGCTGGGGGACTAGCGAGCACAATGAGCAGTTCTTC. Amino acid sequence: CASSWGTSEHNEQFF.

The rearrangement joins TRBV7-2 to TRBJ1-2, with a possible D match to TRBD1 (6 bases). The CDR3 is 13 amino acids. Germline V gene sequence: CDR1 SGHTA, CDR2 FQGNSA. V gave up 5 bases and J gave up 7 bases, with 14 bases separating them. The chain's CDR3 is CASSTGPLGGYTF. CDR3 sequence (DNA): TGTGCCAGCAGCACAGGGCCCTTGGGTGGCTACACCTTC.

V is TRBV7-2 and J is TRBJ2-7; 11 bases match TRBD2. V lost 0 bases and J lost 1; bases outside the gene matches: 5. The CDR3 covers 17 residues. Germline CDR1 and CDR2: SGHTA and FQGNSA. The CDR3 here is CASSLAVLAGVSYEQYF. Written as DNA, the CDR3 is TGTGCCAGCAGCTTAGCGGTACTAGCGGGGGTATCCTACGAGCAGTACTTC.

CDR3 nucleotides: TGCGCCAGCAGCTTGGCAGTTAGCGGGGGATTCACCGGGGAGCTGTTTTTT. The encoded protein is CASSLAVSGGFTGELFF. The chain couples TRBV5-1 to TRBJ2-2; TRBD2 agrees at 9 bases. This CDR3 comprises 17 residues. Germline loops: CDR1 SGHRS, CDR2 YFSETQ. V shed 0 bases, J shed 4 bases, and the junction held 7 bases outside the gene matches.

The genes are TRBV6-5 and TRBJ1-1; D is uncertain. Germline V gives CDR1 MNHEY, CDR2 SVGAGI. V was clipped by 7 bases and J by 1 base, with 7 bases between them. The CDR3 is 12 residues long. The CDR3 bases are TGTGCCAGCAAATCAGGGAACACTGAAGCTTTCTTT. Translation gives CASKSGNTEAFF.